A selection of T cell receptor beta chains follows, all from one sample in a study of blood T cell repertoires in COVID-19. The table came from immunoSEQ multiplex PCR; TCRdb's copy has only in-frame clones and leaves some out. The sample has 75,000 to 80,000 clones, 75% to 90% seen once. Input material: peripheral blood. The source of these receptors is a human donor in a cohort sampled during active COVID-19. Each CDR3 is given with its conserved first and last residue. The order of the fields is CDR3 length, clone size, J gene, D gene, V gene, CDR3 protein, CDR3 DNA. D genes are given only for firm matches. Part of the rows lack a size; the others show once, few, many or a class for expanded clones.

length: 13
size: -
J: TRBJ2-7
D: -
V: TRBV7-8
CDR3: CASAPRGGPEQYF
DNA: TGTGCCAGCGCCCCAAGGGGCGGTCCCGAGCAGTACTTC

length: 14
size: -
J: TRBJ1-1
D: TRBD1
V: TRBV3-1/TRBV3-2
CDR3: CASSRTGLATEAFF
DNA: TGTGCCAGCAGCCGGACAGGGCTCGCGACTGAAGCTTTCTTT

length: 16
size: -
J: TRBJ2-2
D: TRBD2
V: TRBV9
CDR3: CASSPRGGGNTGELFF
DNA: TGTGCCAGCAGCCCCCGCGGGGGGGGTAACACCGGGGAGCTGTTTTTT

length: 15
size: -
J: TRBJ2-2
D: -
V: TRBV28
CDR3: CATRGGGVVTGELFF
DNA: TGTGCCACCAGGGGAGGAGGGGTTGTTACCGGGGAGCTGTTTTTT

length: 13
size: few
J: TRBJ1-5
D: TRBD1
V: TRBV6-2/TRBV6-3
CDR3: CASSFRGSQPQHF
DNA: TGTGCCAGCAGTTTCAGGGGGAGTCAGCCCCAGCATTTT

length: 19
size: -
J: TRBJ1-4
D: TRBD1
V: TRBV23-1
CDR3: CASSQSDLQGVGPNEKLFF
DNA: TGCGCCAGCAGTCAATCGGATTTGCAGGGGGTCGGTCCTAATGAAAAACTGTTTTTT

length: 18
size: -
J: TRBJ2-5
D: TRBD1
V: TRBV4-1
CDR3: CASSFPGQGGATQETQYF
DNA: TGCGCCAGCAGTTTCCCGGGACAGGGAGGGGCGACCCAAGAGACCCAGTACTTC

length: 13
size: -
J: TRBJ2-1
D: TRBD1
V: TRBV29-1
CDR3: CSVDVLGQGAQVF
DNA: TGCAGCGTGGACGTCCTGGGACAGGGGGCGCAGGTCTTC

length: 15
size: -
J: TRBJ1-1
D: TRBD1
V: TRBV19
CDR3: CASSPSHTGGTEAFF
DNA: TGTGCCAGTAGTCCAAGCCATACAGGGGGCACTGAAGCTTTCTTT

length: 17
size: -
J: TRBJ2-2
D: -
V: TRBV7-9
CDR3: CASSPRLRHFFTGELFF
DNA: TGTGCCAGCAGCCCACGACTGCGCCACTTCTTCACCGGGGAGCTGTTTTTT

length: 14
size: -
J: TRBJ2-3
D: TRBD2
V: TRBV2
CDR3: CASSTSGRTDTQYF
DNA: TGTGCCAGCAGTACTAGCGGGAGAACAGATACGCAGTATTTT

length: 14
size: -
J: TRBJ2-3
D: TRBD1
V: TRBV5-1
CDR3: CASSSGQGTDTQYF
DNA: TGCGCCAGCAGCTCGGGACAGGGGACAGATACGCAGTATTTT

length: 15
size: few
J: TRBJ1-2
D: TRBD1
V: TRBV9
CDR3: CASSVRTGGLGGYTF
DNA: TGTGCCAGCAGCGTCCGGACAGGGGGCTTGGGTGGCTACACCTTC

length: 14
size: -
J: TRBJ1-1
D: -
V: TRBV14
CDR3: CASSQLGGSTEAFF
DNA: TGTGCCAGCAGCCAATTAGGGGGAAGCACTGAAGCTTTCTTT

length: 15
size: -
J: TRBJ2-2
D: TRBD2
V: TRBV18
CDR3: CASSPGLERVGELFF
DNA: TGTGCCAGCTCACCAGGACTAGAGAGGGTCGGGGAGCTGTTTTTT

length: 16
size: -
J: TRBJ2-5
D: TRBD2
V: TRBV7-2
CDR3: CASSPIAGVRSETQYF
DNA: TGTGCCAGCAGCCCTATAGCGGGGGTTCGATCGGAGACCCAGTACTTC

length: 16
size: -
J: TRBJ1-1
D: TRBD1
V: TRBV28
CDR3: CASSLPGQGMNTEAFF
DNA: TGTGCCAGCAGTCTCCCCGGACAGGGTATGAACACTGAAGCTTTCTTT

length: 15
size: -
J: TRBJ2-3
D: TRBD2
V: TRBV9
CDR3: CASSPPAGGSDTQYF
DNA: TGTGCCAGCAGCCCCCCAGCGGGAGGGTCAGATACGCAGTATTTT

length: 15
size: -
J: TRBJ1-3
D: TRBD1
V: TRBV11-2
CDR3: CASSLEGQLGNTIYF
DNA: TGTGCCAGCAGCTTAGAGGGACAGCTTGGAAACACCATATATTTT

length: 15
size: -
J: TRBJ2-1
D: TRBD2
V: TRBV7-3
CDR3: CASSSGLADYNEQFF
DNA: TGTGCCAGCAGCTCCGGACTAGCGGATTACAATGAGCAGTTCTTC

length: 12
size: few
J: TRBJ1-2
D: TRBD1
V: TRBV20-1
CDR3: CSASRDSYGYTF
DNA: TGCAGTGCTAGTCGGGACAGCTATGGCTACACCTTC

length: 16
size: -
J: TRBJ2-7
D: -
V: TRBV5-1
CDR3: CASSLLVSGSPYEQYF
DNA: TGCGCCAGCAGCTTGTTGGTTTCGGGGTCCCCCTACGAGCAGTACTTC

length: 16
size: -
J: TRBJ2-1
D: TRBD2
V: TRBV20-1
CDR3: CSASGRGGRFYNEQFF
DNA: TGCAGTGCTAGTGGTCGGGGGGGCCGTTTCTACAATGAGCAGTTCTTC

length: 15
size: -
J: TRBJ2-3
D: TRBD2
V: TRBV5-8
CDR3: CASTTTGGSTDTQYF
DNA: TGTGCCAGCACCACCACCGGGGGGAGCACAGATACGCAGTATTTT

length: 15
size: -
J: TRBJ2-7
D: TRBD1
V: TRBV7-3
CDR3: CASSATGVGYYEQYF
DNA: TGTGCCAGCAGCGCCACAGGGGTGGGGTACTACGAGCAGTACTTC

length: 15
size: -
J: TRBJ2-1
D: TRBD2
V: TRBV11-3
CDR3: CASSLGLAGVDEQFF
DNA: TGTGCCAGCAGCTTAGGACTAGCGGGAGTGGATGAGCAGTTCTTC

length: 16
size: once
J: TRBJ2-5
D: TRBD2
V: TRBV7-2
CDR3: CASSLDIFGGGETQYF
DNA: TGTGCCAGCAGCTTAGATATTTTCGGGGGGGGAGAGACCCAGTACTTC

length: 14
size: -
J: TRBJ2-7
D: -
V: TRBV27
CDR3: CASSLLGLPGEQYF
DNA: TGTGCCAGCAGTTTATTGGGGCTGCCTGGCGAGCAGTACTTC

length: 13
size: few
J: TRBJ2-7
D: TRBD1
V: TRBV7-9
CDR3: CASRPRDREEQYF
DNA: TGTGCCAGCAGGCCCCGGGACAGGGAAGAGCAGTACTTC

length: 16
size: -
J: TRBJ2-7
D: TRBD1
V: TRBV7-9
CDR3: CASSFGQGTTSYEQYF
DNA: TGTGCCAGCAGCTTCGGACAGGGGACGACCTCCTACGAGCAGTACTTC

length: 17
size: -
J: TRBJ2-1
D: TRBD1
V: TRBV7-9
CDR3: CASSLARAGTGVNEQFF
DNA: TGTGCCAGCAGCTTAGCGAGGGCTGGGACAGGGGTCAATGAGCAGTTCTTC

length: 15
size: -
J: TRBJ2-5
D: TRBD1
V: TRBV29-1
CDR3: CSVDGDRISVETQYF
DNA: TGCAGCGTTGACGGGGACAGGATCAGCGTAGAGACCCAGTACTTC

length: 16
size: -
J: TRBJ1-4
D: -
V: TRBV7-9
CDR3: CASSVGVGTTNEKLFF
DNA: TGTGCCAGCAGCGTAGGCGTCGGGACAACTAATGAAAAACTGTTTTTT

length: 15
size: -
J: TRBJ2-1
D: TRBD2
V: TRBV6-4
CDR3: CASSEVAGAYNEQFF
DNA: TGTGCCAGCAGTGAGGTGGCGGGGGCCTACAATGAGCAGTTCTTC

length: 14
size: -
J: TRBJ2-1
D: TRBD1
V: TRBV6-5
CDR3: CASASGTGVNEQFF
DNA: TGTGCCTCCGCTTCTGGGACAGGGGTTAATGAGCAGTTCTTC

length: 13
size: -
J: TRBJ2-7
D: -
V: TRBV5-1
CDR3: CASSLEQSYEQYF
DNA: TGCGCCAGCAGCTTGGAGCAATCCTACGAGCAGTACTTC

length: 13
size: -
J: TRBJ2-7
D: -
V: TRBV24-1
CDR3: CATSAITTGEQYF
DNA: TGTGCCACCAGTGCCATAACAACGGGCGAGCAGTACTTC

length: 17
size: -
J: TRBJ2-1
D: TRBD2
V: TRBV4-1
CDR3: CASSRLAGGHSYNEQFF
DNA: TGCGCCAGCAGCCGCCTAGCGGGGGGACACTCCTACAATGAGCAGTTCTTC

length: 14
size: -
J: TRBJ1-2
D: -
V: TRBV28
CDR3: CASSFQGNGYGYTF
DNA: TGTGCCAGCAGTTTTCAGGGAAATGGATATGGCTACACCTTC

length: 16
size: once
J: TRBJ2-2
D: -
V: TRBV9
CDR3: CASSVPLQGNTGELFF
DNA: TGTGCCAGCAGCGTCCCTTTACAGGGAAACACCGGGGAGCTGTTTTTT

length: 17
size: -
J: TRBJ2-3
D: -
V: TRBV11-2
CDR3: CASSPSPRSGGTDTQYF
DNA: TGTGCCAGCAGCCCCAGTCCCAGGTCCGGCGGCACAGATACGCAGTATTTT

length: 12
size: -
J: TRBJ2-1
D: -
V: TRBV7-8
CDR3: CASSPQYNEQFF
DNA: TGTGCCAGCAGCCCTCAGTACAATGAGCAGTTCTTC

length: 17
size: -
J: TRBJ2-5
D: TRBD2
V: TRBV28
CDR3: CASSLGTSGTVGETQYF
DNA: TGTGCCAGCAGTTTGGGGACTAGCGGGACTGTCGGGGAGACCCAGTACTTC

length: 16
size: -
J: TRBJ2-7
D: TRBD2
V: TRBV14
CDR3: CASSQRTSGSIYEQYF
DNA: TGTGCCAGCAGCCAAAGAACTAGCGGGAGTATCTACGAGCAGTACTTC

length: 16
size: few
J: TRBJ1-1
D: TRBD1
V: TRBV18
CDR3: CASSLDRAISNTEAFF
DNA: TGTGCCAGCTCCCTCGACAGGGCAATTTCGAACACTGAAGCTTTCTTT

length: 14
size: -
J: TRBJ2-7
D: -
V: TRBV28
CDR3: CASSQGLAPYEQYF
DNA: TGTGCCAGCTCCCAGGGCCTTGCACCCTACGAGCAGTACTTC

length: 16
size: -
J: TRBJ2-1
D: -
V: TRBV7-9
CDR3: CASSLEASPTYNEQFF
DNA: TGTGCCAGCAGCTTAGAAGCGTCCCCCACCTACAATGAGCAGTTCTTC

length: 15
size: once
J: TRBJ2-3
D: -
V: TRBV4-3
CDR3: CASSQDTSSADTQYF
DNA: TGCGCCAGCAGCCAAGATACTAGCAGTGCAGATACGCAGTATTTT

length: 15
size: -
J: TRBJ2-1
D: TRBD2
V: TRBV10-1
CDR3: CASSDGASGKNEQFF
DNA: TGCGCCAGCAGTGACGGAGCTAGCGGGAAAAATGAGCAGTTCTTC